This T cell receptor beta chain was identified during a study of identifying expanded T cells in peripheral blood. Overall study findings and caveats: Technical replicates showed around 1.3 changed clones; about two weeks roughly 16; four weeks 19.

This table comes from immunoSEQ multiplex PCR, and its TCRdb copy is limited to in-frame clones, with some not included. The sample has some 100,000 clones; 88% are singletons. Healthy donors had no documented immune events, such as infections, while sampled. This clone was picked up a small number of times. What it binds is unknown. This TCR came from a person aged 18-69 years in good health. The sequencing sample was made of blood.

The CDR3, as DNA: TGTGCCAGCAGCTTGTTAGCGAACACTGAAGCTTTCTTT. Translation gives CASSLLANTEAFF. The rearrangement uses TRBV5-5 and TRBJ1-1; no definite D call. The ends were cut back, 1 base at V and 1 base at J, with 5 bases in the middle. The CDR3 has 13 amino acids. CDR1 SGHKS and CDR2 YYEKEE come from the germline V gene (reference sequence).